A single count supports the clone carrying this T cell receptor beta chain. The germline gives CDR1 LGHNT, CDR2 FRNRAP. This CDR3 comprises 15 residues. The V end lost 7 bases, the J end lost 1 base, and 16 bases lay between the germline ends. This specimen belongs to a study of OX40 agonist ivuxolimab in advanced cancers. Using immunoSEQ multiplex PCR, the repertoire was profiled, and TCRdb retains in-frame clones only, with some absent. The sample records some 80,000 clones, 94% being singletons. The TCR originated in an adult with an advanced solid tumor such as melanoma, head and neck, liver or kidney cancer. The sequencing used CD4+ or CD8+ T cells sorted from blood, collected in a trial of the OX40 agonist ivuxolimab. The chain is built from TRBV12-5 and TRBJ1-1; tentatively, D is TRBD1 (6 bases). The CDR3: CASASVGGANTEAFF. The CDR3 DNA is TGTGCTAGTGCCTCGGTAGGGGGGGCGAACACTGAAGCTTTCTTT.